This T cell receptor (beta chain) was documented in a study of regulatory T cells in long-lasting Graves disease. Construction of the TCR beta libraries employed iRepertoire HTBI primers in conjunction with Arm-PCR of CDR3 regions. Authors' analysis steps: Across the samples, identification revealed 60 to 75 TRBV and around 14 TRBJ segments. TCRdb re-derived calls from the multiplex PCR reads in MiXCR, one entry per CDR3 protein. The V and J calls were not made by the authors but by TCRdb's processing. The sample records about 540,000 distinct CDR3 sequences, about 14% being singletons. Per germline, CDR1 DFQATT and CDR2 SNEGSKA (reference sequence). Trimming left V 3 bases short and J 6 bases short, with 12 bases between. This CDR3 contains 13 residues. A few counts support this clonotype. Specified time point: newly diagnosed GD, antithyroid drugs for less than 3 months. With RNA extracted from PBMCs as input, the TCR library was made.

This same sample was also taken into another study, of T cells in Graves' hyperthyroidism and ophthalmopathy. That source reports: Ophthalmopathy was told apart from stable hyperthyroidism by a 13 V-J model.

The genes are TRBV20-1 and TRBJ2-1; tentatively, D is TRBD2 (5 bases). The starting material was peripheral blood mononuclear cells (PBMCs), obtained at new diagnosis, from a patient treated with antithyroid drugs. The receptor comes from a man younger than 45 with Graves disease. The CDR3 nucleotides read TGCAGTGCTAGTGGTGCTAGCTCCAATGAGCAGTTCTTC. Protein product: CSASGASSNEQFF.